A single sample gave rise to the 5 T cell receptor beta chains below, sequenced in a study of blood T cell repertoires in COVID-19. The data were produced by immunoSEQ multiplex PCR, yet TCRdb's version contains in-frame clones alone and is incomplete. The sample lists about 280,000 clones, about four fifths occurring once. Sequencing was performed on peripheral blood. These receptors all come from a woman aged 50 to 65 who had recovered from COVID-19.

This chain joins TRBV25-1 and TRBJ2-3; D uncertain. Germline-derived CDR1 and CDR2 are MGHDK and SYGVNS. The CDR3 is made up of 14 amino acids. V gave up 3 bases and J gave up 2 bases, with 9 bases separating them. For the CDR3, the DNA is TGTGCCAGCAGTGATAATCCCCCCACAGATACGCAGTATTTT. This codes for CASSDNPPTDTQYF.

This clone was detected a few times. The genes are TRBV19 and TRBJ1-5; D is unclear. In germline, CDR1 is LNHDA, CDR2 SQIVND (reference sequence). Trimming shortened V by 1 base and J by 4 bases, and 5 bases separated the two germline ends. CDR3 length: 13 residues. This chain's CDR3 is CASSIGMNQPQHF. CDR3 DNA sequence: TGTGCCAGTAGTATAGGTATGAATCAGCCCCAGCATTTT.

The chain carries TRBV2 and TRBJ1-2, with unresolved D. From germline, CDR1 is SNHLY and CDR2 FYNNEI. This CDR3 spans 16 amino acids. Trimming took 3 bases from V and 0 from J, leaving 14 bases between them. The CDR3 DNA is TGTGCCAGCAGTGAGTTAGCCTACACCGCTAACTATGGCTACACCTTC. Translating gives CASSELAYTANYGYTF.

The CDR3 DNA is TGTGCCAGCAAGTCACAGGGCGGGGAGCAGTACTTC. Translating gives CASKSQGGEQYF. The J gene is TRBJ2-7, the V gene TRBV9, with D possibly matching TRBD1 (6 bases). The length of the CDR3 is 12 residues. Germline assignment: CDR1 SGDLS and CDR2 YYNGEE. Between the trimmed V and J ends, which lost 6 bases and 7 bases, there was a span of 14 bases.

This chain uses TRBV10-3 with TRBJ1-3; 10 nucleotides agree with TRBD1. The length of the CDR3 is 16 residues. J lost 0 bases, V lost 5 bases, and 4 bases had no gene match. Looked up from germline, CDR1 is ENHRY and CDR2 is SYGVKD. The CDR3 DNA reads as TGTGCCATCAGTTCCGGGACAGGGGCCTCTGGAAACACCATATATTTT. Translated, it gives CAISSGTGASGNTIYF.